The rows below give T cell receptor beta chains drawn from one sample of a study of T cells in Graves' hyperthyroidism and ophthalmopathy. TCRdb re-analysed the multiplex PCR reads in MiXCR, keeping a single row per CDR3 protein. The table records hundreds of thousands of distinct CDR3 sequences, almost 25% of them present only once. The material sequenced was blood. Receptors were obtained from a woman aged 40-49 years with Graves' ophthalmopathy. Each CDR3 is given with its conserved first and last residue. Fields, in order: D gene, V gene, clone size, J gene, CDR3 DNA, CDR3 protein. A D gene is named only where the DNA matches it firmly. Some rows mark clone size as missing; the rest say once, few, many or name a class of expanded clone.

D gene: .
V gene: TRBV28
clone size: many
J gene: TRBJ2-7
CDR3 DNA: TGTGCCAGCTCCTGGCAGGGAGAAGCCTACGAGCAGTACTTC
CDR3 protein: CASSWQGEAYEQYF

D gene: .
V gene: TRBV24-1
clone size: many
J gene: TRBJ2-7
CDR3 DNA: TGTGCCACCAGTGATTCCGGAACAGGCCCCTCCTACGAGCAGTACTTC
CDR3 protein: CATSDSGTGPSYEQYF

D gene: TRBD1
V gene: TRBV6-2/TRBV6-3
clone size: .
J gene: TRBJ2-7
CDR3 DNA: TGTGCCAGCAGCTGGGACAGGGCCCAGCCCTCCTACGAGCAGTACTTC
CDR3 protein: CASSWDRAQPSYEQYF

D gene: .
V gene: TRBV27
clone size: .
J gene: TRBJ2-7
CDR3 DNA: TGTGCCAGCAGTTTAGGGCCCGAACTCTACGAGCAGTACTTC
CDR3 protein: CASSLGPELYEQYF

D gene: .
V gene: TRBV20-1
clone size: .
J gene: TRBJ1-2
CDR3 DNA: TGCAGTCGTACGGTTAACTATGGCTACAACTTC
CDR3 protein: CSRTVNYGYNF

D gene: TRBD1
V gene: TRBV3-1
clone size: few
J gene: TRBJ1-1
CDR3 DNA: TGTGCCAGCAGCCGCAACAGGGGGCTAGACACTGAAGCTTTCTTT
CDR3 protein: CASSRNRGLDTEAFF

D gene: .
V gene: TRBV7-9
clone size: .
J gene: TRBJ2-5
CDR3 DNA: TGTGCCAGCAGCCAGTCGGCGTACCAAGAGACCCAGTACTTC
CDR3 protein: CASSQSAYQETQYF

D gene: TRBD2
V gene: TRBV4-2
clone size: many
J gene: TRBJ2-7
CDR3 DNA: TGTGCCAGCAGCCAAACCTTAAGCGGGAGGGTCCACGAGCAGTACTTC
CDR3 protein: CASSQTLSGRVHEQYF

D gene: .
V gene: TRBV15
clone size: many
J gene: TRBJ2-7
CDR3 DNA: TGTGCCACCAGCAGAGCCCCCGGAGGGGCCTACGAGCAGTACTTC
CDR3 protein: CATSRAPGGAYEQYF

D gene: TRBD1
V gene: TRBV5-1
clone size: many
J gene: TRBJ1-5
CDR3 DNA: TGCGCCAGCAGCTTGGAAGGACAGGGGACTCAGCCCCAGCATTTT
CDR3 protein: CASSLEGQGTQPQHF

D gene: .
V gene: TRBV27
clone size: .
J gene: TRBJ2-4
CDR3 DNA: TGTGCCAGCAAGTCGTCGGTGGGAAACATTCAGTACTTC
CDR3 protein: CASKSSVGNIQYF

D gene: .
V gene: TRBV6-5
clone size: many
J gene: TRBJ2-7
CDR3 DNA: TGTGCCAGCACCCCAGGAGGGGCTGGACTCTACGAGCAGTACTTC
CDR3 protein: CASTPGGAGLYEQYF